A single sample gave rise to the 21 T cell receptor beta chains below, sequenced in a study of T cell repertoires in cytomegalovirus infection. Using its own MiXCR run on the reads, TCRdb lists one record per CDR3 protein. The sample lists approximately 1,000,000 distinct CDR3 sequences, roughly 31% occurring once. Their recognized antigens are unknown. The specimen was cultured CD8+ T cells from PBMCs, collected from culture after CMV antigen stimulation. The source of these receptors is a human donor in good health (CMV status not recorded). Some clones in this sample may be carry-over from other donors' samples.

This clonotype was found many times. V gene TRBV7-6 combines with J gene TRBJ2-1, with 11 bases that match TRBD2. The J segment lost 8 bases and the V segment lost 5 bases, leaving 14 bases of the junction unmatched. This CDR3 contains 17 residues. CDR1 and CDR2 (germline): SGHVS, FNYEAQ. The CDR3 region has the DNA TGTGCCAGCAGCGGCCCTAGCGGGGGGTCAAATCGGTATGAGCAGTTCTTC. This gives the protein CASSGPSGGSNRYEQFF.

This clonotype was observed a handful of times. This chain joins TRBV6-1 and TRBJ2-7, with 8 bases fitting TRBD2. The CDR3 spans 12 residues. Germline CDR1 and CDR2: MNHNS and SASEGT. Trimming at V came to 8 bases and at J to 6 bases, leaving 6 bases not matched to a gene. The DNA of the CDR3 is TGTGCCAGCTGGAGCGGGGGCTCCGAGCAGTACTTC. It is translated as CASWSGGSEQYF.

This chain joins TRBV10-3 and TRBJ1-1; D not certain. There are 15 residues in the CDR3. Germline values: CDR1 ENHRY, CDR2 SYGVKD. Trimming took off 6 bases at V and 0 bases at J, with 14 bases between the two ends. CDR3: CAIRAGPDMNTEAFF. The CDR3 nucleotides read TGTGCCATCAGGGCAGGCCCCGACATGAACACTGAAGCTTTCTTT.

The chain is built from TRBV10-3 and TRBJ2-3; 9 bases agree with TRBD2. The CDR3 extends over 15 amino acids. Germline CDR1 ENHRY, CDR2 SYGVKD. V trimming: 4 bases; J trimming: 0 bases; junction bases outside the gene matches: 2. CDR3 nucleotide sequence: TGTGCCATCAGTGGTAGCGGGGGAAGCACAGATACGCAGTATTTT. The encoded protein is CAISGSGGSTDTQYF.

This clonotype was recorded at least ten times. The J gene is TRBJ1-2, the V gene TRBV7-8; D call uncertain. Germline-derived CDR1 and CDR2 are SGHVS and FQNEAQ. Trimming pared 5 bases from V and 5 bases from J, leaving 21 bases between. The CDR3 is 16 amino acids. DNA for the CDR3: TGTGCCAGCAGCATACTAGAGAAGGCACCCCTTTATGGCTACACCTTC. Residues: CASSILEKAPLYGYTF.

The rearrangement joins TRBV6-6 to TRBJ1-1, with a weak D call TRBD1 (5 bases). Trimming stripped 2 bases from V and 8 bases from J, with 12 bases between. Germline lookup yields CDR1 MNHNY and CDR2 SVGAGI (reference sequence). This CDR3 is built from 13 residues. As DNA, the CDR3 is TGTGCCAGCAGTTACGGGGCGGGAGGAGAAGCTTTCTTT. Protein product: CASSYGAGGEAFF.

This clonotype has ten or more counts. This rearrangement joins TRBV7-9 to TRBJ2-1; 9 nucleotides match TRBD1. Germline CDR1 is SEHNR and CDR2 is FQNEAQ (reference sequence). The ends lost 4 bases at V and 7 bases at J; junction bases unmatched: 8. The CDR3 length is 15 residues. The CDR3 loop is CASSWGQGPGNEQFF. The DNA for the CDR3 is TGTGCCAGCAGCTGGGGACAGGGCCCAGGGAATGAGCAGTTCTTC.

Notes on this clonotype: Being one base from a much bigger clone, this may be a read error. The chain is built from TRBV7-8 and TRBJ2-3, with 8 bases aligning to TRBD2. Germline values: CDR1 SGHVS, CDR2 FQNEAQ. The V and J ends lost 1 base and 5 bases, in that order; junction bases with no gene match: 8. This CDR3 region has 16 residues. CDR3 DNA: TGTGCCAGCAGCTTAGTGGCGGGGGGACGCATAGATACGCAGTATTTT. Its translation is CASSLVAGGRIDTQYF.

This clonotype was recorded once. The V gene is TRBV6-5, the J gene TRBJ2-2, with a weak D call TRBD1 (5 bases). The length of the CDR3 is 17 residues. V lost 5 bases, J lost 4 bases, and 20 bases lay in between. Germline V lookup: CDR1 MNHEY, CDR2 SVGAGI. The CDR3 here is CASSVWWTLTSTGELFF. The CDR3 DNA follows: TGTGCCAGCAGTGTTTGGTGGACACTTACCTCCACCGGGGAGCTGTTTTTT.

This chain links TRBV10-1 with TRBJ2-2; 9 nucleotides line up with TRBD1. Germline trimming cut 3 bases from V and 5 bases from J; bases unmatched to any gene: 7. CDR3 length: 16 residues. Germline-derived CDR1 and CDR2 are WNHNN and SYGVQD (reference sequence). DNA of the CDR3: TGCGCCAGCAGTGATCCCTTAGACAGGGGGACCGGGGAGCTGTTTTTT. It is translated as CASSDPLDRGTGELFF.

In its sample, this clonotype was seen a few times. This sequence joins TRBV14 and TRBJ2-7; no firm D call. The V gene's germline CDR1 is SGHDN and CDR2 FVKESK. The V gene lost 0 bases and the J gene lost 0 bases, with 6 bases spanning the gap. This CDR3 contains 14 residues. In nucleotides, the CDR3 is TGTGCCAGCAGCCAAGAGGGCGTCTCCTACGAGCAGTACGTC. It is translated as CASSQEGVSYEQYV.

Remarks on this clonotype: A read error may produce the germline difference seen at one junction end. V is TRBV6-1 and J is TRBJ1-3; D is perhaps TRBD1 (6 bases). There are 15 residues in the CDR3. Germline CDR1 MNHNS, CDR2 SASEGT. The chain's CDR3 is CASSVNRAHGNTKYF. The CDR3 nucleotides read TGTGCCAGCAGCGTTAACAGGGCTCATGGAAACACCAAATATTTT.

A single count supports this clonotype. The chain employs TRBV27 and TRBJ1-2; unclear D gene. V gave up 6 bases and J gave up 7 bases, with 15 bases separating them. The CDR3 covers 13 residues. Germline lookup yields CDR1 MNHEY and CDR2 SMNVEV (reference sequence). The CDR3 DNA follows: TGTGCCAGCAGCACCGGCGGGGTTGCTGGCTACACCTTC. Translated: CASSTGGVAGYTF.

As to this clonotype: A junction boundary mismatches the germline segment, possibly from a read error. The chain recombines TRBV4-1 with TRBJ2-1, with unresolved D. Per germline, CDR1 MGHRA and CDR2 YSYEKL. The CDR3 extends over 12 amino acids. CDR3 in amino acids: CASSQDIIEQFF. Written as DNA, the CDR3 is TGCGCCAGCAGTCAAGATATCATTGAGCAGTTCTTC.

This clonotype was detected a few times. The V call is TRBV7-9, the J call TRBJ2-5; maybe TRBD2 (6 bases). Germline CDR1 is SEHNR and CDR2 is FQNEAQ (reference sequence). CDR3 length: 17 amino acids. V dropped 6 bases and J dropped 0 bases, with 20 bases sitting between them. In DNA, the CDR3 is TGTGCCAGCAGTCCTGAGGCCGGCGGGGTGGACCAAGAGACCCAGTACTTC. It encodes CASSPEAGGVDQETQYF.

The chain joins TRBV3-1 to TRBJ2-2; 9 nucleotides match TRBD1. The V gene end was trimmed by 2 bases and the J gene end by 6 bases; junction bases not matched to a gene: 7. The CDR3 sequence is 16 residues long. Germline V CDR1 and CDR2: LGHDT, YNNKEL (reference sequence). As DNA, the CDR3 is TGTGCCAGCAGCCAAACCTGGACAGGGGTGGCCGGGGAGCTGTTTTTT. This codes for CASSQTWTGVAGELFF.

The chain uses TRBV28 and TRBJ1-2; D remains ambiguous. Germline assignment: CDR1 MDHEN and CDR2 SYDVKM. The CDR3 has 15 residues. With 5 bases removed from V and 0 bases from J, the gap between germline ends came to 13 bases. As DNA, the CDR3 is TGTGCCAGCAGTCCTCGAGGGTATACTAACTATGGCTACACCTTC. Its protein product is CASSPRGYTNYGYTF.

This chain links TRBV3-1 with TRBJ2-5; D may be TRBD1 or TRBD2 (5 bases each). Germline CDR1 reads LGHDT; CDR2 reads YNNKEL (reference sequence). The CDR3 extends over 15 amino acids. Trimming removed 0 bases at V and 5 bases at J, with 13 bases between. The CDR3 reads CASSQEMGPGETQYF. For the CDR3, the DNA is TGTGCCAGCAGCCAAGAGATGGGGCCGGGGGAGACCCAGTACTTC.

This clonotype was found a few times. The chain joins TRBV7-9 to TRBJ1-1; the D is unclear. The V end was cut by 1 base, the J end by 10 bases, with 7 bases between. The CDR3 contains 11 residues. Germline lookup yields CDR1 SEHNR and CDR2 FQNEAQ (reference sequence). CDR3 amino acids: CASSLEGGAFF. The CDR3 DNA reads as TGTGCCAGCAGCTTAGAAGGTGGAGCTTTCTTT.

The chain uses TRBV6-2 or TRBV6-3 and TRBJ2-4, with D perhaps TRBD2 (5 bases). Trimming cost V 3 bases and J 8 bases, with 8 bases left between them. This CDR3 has 12 residues. The germline V gene has CDR1 MNHEY and CDR2 SVGEGT. The CDR3 reads CASSYLRDIQYF. Written as DNA, the CDR3 is TGTGCCAGCAGTTATCTGAGGGACATTCAGTACTTC.

The rearrangement uses TRBV6-1 and TRBJ1-2, with D hard to call. Trimming cost V 3 bases and J 5 bases, with 13 bases left between them. The CDR3 loop spans 14 amino acids. The germline CDR1 and CDR2 sequences are MNHNS and SASEGT. CDR3 in DNA: TGTGCCAGCAGTGACTGGGCGAGCTATTATGGCTACACCTTC. Residues: CASSDWASYYGYTF.